What follows describes a single T cell receptor beta chain. The target antigen is unknown. TCR beta VDJ combinations and CDR3 sequences were profiled from genomic DNA. TCRdb used MiXCR to reprocess the reads, holding one entry per CDR3 protein. The sample consists of some 92,000 distinct CDR3 sequences, about 67% of them appearing once. The sample originates from a study of CD8+CD57+ T cells in acquired aplastic anemia. Findings and limits, study-wide: The study found no significant CD8+ Simpson's diversity difference between patients and controls.

Germline CDR1 is SQVTM and CDR2 is ANQGSEA. The CDR3 has 13 amino acids. V gave up 5 bases and J gave up 3 bases; unmatched junction bases: 5. The patients chosen for sequencing had shown expansion of CD8+CD57+ cells (detected by flow cytometry). The clonotype was recovered from a human donor with aplastic anemia. Sample: sorted CD4+, CD8+, or CD8+CD57+ T cells (not recorded which) from PBMCs. The gene calls are TRBV29-1 and TRBJ1-1, with 8 bases identical to TRBD1. This CDR3 is CSVIQGADTEAFF. The CDR3 nucleotides are TGCAGCGTTATTCAGGGGGCGGACACTGAAGCTTTCTTT. Full variable domain (outside the CDR3, taken from reference TRBV29-1 and TRBJ1-1): SAVISQKPSRDICQRGTSLTIQCQVDSQVTMMFWYRQQPGQSLTLIATANQGSEATYESGFVIDKFPISRPNLTFSTLTVSNMSPEDSSIYLCSVIQGADTEAFFGQGTRLTVV.